The sequence of this T cell receptor beta chain was determined in a study of T cells after yellow fever vaccination. This clonotype was picked up many times. V dropped 1 base and J dropped 10 bases, with 5 bases sitting between them. This CDR3 is built from 11 residues. CDR1 and CDR2 (germline): MNHNS, SASEGT. Researchers made TCR cDNA using 5'RACE template switching, and this step added a universal primer site and UMIs. MiXCR was run by TCRdb on the 5' RACE reads, yielding one entry per CDR3 protein. This sample carries around 50,000 distinct CDR3 sequences, 7.4% of them seen once, and the ten largest clones take 25% to 30%.

The rearrangement uses TRBV6-1 and TRBJ2-1; no clear D gene. The material was CD8+ T cells sorted from PBMCs, obtained approximately 15 days after the first yellow fever vaccination. This clonotype originated in a man aged 18 to 29 who received the YFV17D yellow fever vaccine. The chain's CDR3 is CASSEGREQFF. Written as DNA, the CDR3 is TGTGCCAGCAGTGAAGGGCGGGAGCAGTTCTTC.